This TCR beta chain originates from a study of neurological immune-mediated disorders. At least ten counts were recorded for this clonotype. Indicated time point: longitudinal time-point 2. J lost 9 bases, V lost 4 bases, and 5 bases had no gene match. Germline loops: CDR1 SGDLS, CDR2 YYNGEE. The CDR3 totals 14 residues. TCRdb reprocessed the 5' RACE reads with MiXCR, giving one entry per CDR3 protein. The sample has some 80,000 distinct CDR3 sequences, 5.8% seen once; the top ten hold over 7%. Sequences were obtained from PBMCs. The chain links TRBV9 to TRBJ1-6, with 9 bases aligning to TRBD1. This TCR was sampled from a woman aged 60 to 75 with multiple sclerosis. The CDR3 bases are TGTGCCAGCAGCAGGACAGGGGCTACTTCACCCCTCCACTTT. Encoded protein: CASSRTGATSPLHF.